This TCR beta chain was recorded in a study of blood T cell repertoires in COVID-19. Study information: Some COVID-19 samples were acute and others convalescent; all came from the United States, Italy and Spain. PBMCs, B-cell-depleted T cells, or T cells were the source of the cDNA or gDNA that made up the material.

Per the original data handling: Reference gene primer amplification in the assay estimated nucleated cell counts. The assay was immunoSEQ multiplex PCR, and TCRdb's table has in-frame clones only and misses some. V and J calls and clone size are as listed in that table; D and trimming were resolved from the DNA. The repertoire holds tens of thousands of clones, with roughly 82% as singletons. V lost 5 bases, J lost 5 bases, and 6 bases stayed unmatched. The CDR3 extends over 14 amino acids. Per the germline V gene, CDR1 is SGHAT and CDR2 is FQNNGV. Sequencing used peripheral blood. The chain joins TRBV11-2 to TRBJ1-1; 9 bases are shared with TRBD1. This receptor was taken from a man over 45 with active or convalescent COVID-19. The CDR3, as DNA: TGTGCCAGCAGCCTAGGACAGGGGTCAACTGAAGCTTTCTTT. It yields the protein CASSLGQGSTEAFF.